One and the same sample provided the 10 T cell receptor beta chains below, sequenced in a study of cytomegalovirus exposure and HLA in healthy donors. The assay was immunoSEQ multiplex PCR, and TCRdb's table has in-frame clones only and misses some. This sample has about 150,000 clones, with around 93% found just once. Sequencing was carried out using PBMCs. The receptors here all came from a man between 18 and 35 years old in good health and CMV-seropositive.

CDR3 amino acids: CASNGQPSNSPLHF. Written as DNA, the CDR3 is TGTGCCAGCAATGGACAACCCTCTAATTCACCCCTCCACTTT. The rearrangement uses TRBV28 and TRBJ1-6, with D perhaps TRBD1 (5 bases). Trimming removed 7 bases at V and 6 bases at J, with 13 bases between. Germline CDR1 reads MDHEN; CDR2 reads SYDVKM. This CDR3 has 14 residues.

V gene TRBV27 combines with J gene TRBJ1-2; 9 nucleotides align to TRBD1. With 6 bases clipped from V and 8 bases from J, the junction kept 16 bases outside the gene matches. Per germline, CDR1 MNHEY and CDR2 SMNVEV (reference sequence). The CDR3 consists of 16 residues. CDR3 amino acids: CASSDVQGTGHGGYTF. The DNA for the CDR3 is TGTGCCAGCAGCGACGTCCAGGGGACAGGGCACGGAGGCTACACCTTC.

This rearrangement joins TRBV27 to TRBJ2-2; 12 nucleotides align to TRBD1. The V gene end was trimmed by 4 bases and the J gene end by 9 bases; junction bases not matched to a gene: 9. The CDR3 extends over 16 amino acids. From germline, CDR1 is MNHEY and CDR2 SMNVEV (reference sequence). CDR3: CASSSTGTGGLRELFF. CDR3 DNA: TGTGCCAGCAGTTCTACCGGGACAGGGGGCTTGAGGGAGCTGTTTTTT.

The V call is TRBV27, the J call TRBJ1-2; the match to TRBD1 covers 7 bases. The CDR3 has 17 amino acids. The J segment lost 7 bases and the V segment lost 6 bases, leaving 20 bases of the junction unmatched. The germline gives CDR1 MNHEY, CDR2 SMNVEV (reference sequence). This CDR3 reads CASSKHTELLDRTGYTF. The CDR3 DNA reads TGTGCCAGCAGCAAACATACCGAGTTATTGGACAGGACTGGCTACACCTTC.

V usage is TRBV4-2 and J usage is TRBJ1-1, with 7 bases aligning to TRBD1. From germline, CDR1 is LGHNA and CDR2 YNFKEQ. V shed 4 bases, J shed 1 base, and the junction held 0 bases outside the gene matches. This CDR3 has 13 residues. As DNA, the CDR3 is TGTGCCAGCAGCCCAGGGGGGAACACTGAAGCTTTCTTT. This encodes CASSPGGNTEAFF.

The chain links TRBV13 to TRBJ2-7, with TRBD1 matching over 7 bases. CDR1 and CDR2 from the germline V gene are PRHDT and FYEKMQ (reference sequence). The J segment lost 4 bases and the V segment lost 5 bases, leaving 8 bases of the junction unmatched. The CDR3 contains 14 residues. The CDR3 DNA follows: TGTGCCAGCAGCCGACAGGGAGTAGGATACGAGCAGTACTTC. This sequence encodes CASSRQGVGYEQYF.

CDR3 nucleotide sequence: TGTGCCAGCAGCTTAGGCCCGGGGATGGATAATGAGCAGTTCTTC. Encoded protein: CASSLGPGMDNEQFF. The chain links TRBV7-2 to TRBJ2-1, with D perhaps TRBD2 (5 bases). The V gene's germline CDR1 is SGHTA and CDR2 FQGNSA. The V end was cut by 1 base, the J end by 7 bases, with 14 bases between. The CDR3 covers 15 residues.

The chain recombines TRBV18 with TRBJ2-2; 10 nucleotides match TRBD2. The CDR3 consists of 18 residues. Per the germline V gene, CDR1 is KGHSH and CDR2 is LQKENI. V trimming: 8 bases; J trimming: 4 bases; junction bases outside the gene matches: 16. The CDR3 DNA follows: TGTGCCAGCCTCCGCCGGCTAGCGGGAGCCCGGAGCACCGGGGAGCTGTTTTTT. Protein product: CASLRRLAGARSTGELFF. The complete variable domain, with remaining parts taken from reference TRBV18 and TRBJ2-2, reads NAGVMQNPRHLVRRRGQEARLRCSPMKGHSHVYWYRQLPEEGLKFMVYLQKENIIDESGMPKERFSAEFPKEGPSILRIQQVVRGDSAAYFCASLRRLAGARSTGELFFGEGSRLTVL.

This chain links TRBV6-5 with TRBJ1-2; 11 positions match TRBD1. The CDR3 spans 14 residues. Germline values: CDR1 MNHEY, CDR2 SVGAGI. The V gene end was trimmed by 5 bases and the J gene end by 9 bases; junction bases not matched to a gene: 8. CDR3: CASSSPGQGDSYTF. The CDR3 nucleotides are TGTGCCAGCAGTAGCCCGGGACAGGGGGACAGCTACACCTTC.

The rearrangement joins TRBV6-1 to TRBJ1-4, with D unresolved. Trimming left V 2 bases short and J 5 bases short, with 6 bases between. Germline V gene data show CDR1 as MNHNS and CDR2 as SASEGT. This CDR3 is 13 amino acids long. The CDR3 DNA is TGTGCCAGCAGTGAAACGGGGAATGAAAAACTGTTTTTT. Translation: CASSETGNEKLFF.